This paragraph reports one T cell receptor (beta chain). Unmatched junction bases numbered 9, after V lost 9 bases and J lost 5 bases. The length of the CDR3 is 13 residues. Looked up from germline, CDR1 is ENHRY and CDR2 is SYGVKD. Measured with immunoSEQ multiplex PCR; TCRdb has only the in-frame clones, and not every one. Among about 15,000 clones listed, 80% to 95% were seen once. The sample is drawn from a study of OX40 agonist ivuxolimab in advanced cancers. Enrollment shut out patients with autoimmune disease history or systemic immunosuppression. This chain links TRBV10-3 with TRBJ2-7; TRBD1 matches at 8 bases. The sample consisted of CD4+ or CD8+ T cells sorted from blood, taken in a trial of the OX40 agonist ivuxolimab. This TCR was recovered from an adult with an advanced solid tumor such as melanoma, head and neck, liver or kidney cancer. CDR3 in amino acids: CAIYSGQGHEQYF. As DNA, the CDR3 is TGTGCCATATATTCCGGACAGGGACACGAGCAGTACTTC.